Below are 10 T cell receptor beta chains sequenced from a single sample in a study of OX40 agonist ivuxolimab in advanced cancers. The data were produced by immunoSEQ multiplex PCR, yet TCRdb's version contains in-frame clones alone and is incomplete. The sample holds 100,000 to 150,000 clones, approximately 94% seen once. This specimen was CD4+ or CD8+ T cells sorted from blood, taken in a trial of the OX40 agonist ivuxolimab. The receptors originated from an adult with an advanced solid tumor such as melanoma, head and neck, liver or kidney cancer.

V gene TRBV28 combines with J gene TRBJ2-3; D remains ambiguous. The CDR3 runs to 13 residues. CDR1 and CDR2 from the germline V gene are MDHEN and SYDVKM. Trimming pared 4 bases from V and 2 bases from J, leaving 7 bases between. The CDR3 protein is CASSWLFTDTQYF. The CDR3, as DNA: TGTGCCAGCAGTTGGCTGTTCACAGATACGCAGTATTTT.

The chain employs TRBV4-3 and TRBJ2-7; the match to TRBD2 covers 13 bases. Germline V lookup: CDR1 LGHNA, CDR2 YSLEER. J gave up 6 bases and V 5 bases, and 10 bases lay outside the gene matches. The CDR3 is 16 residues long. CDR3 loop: CASSSRLAGGAVEQYF. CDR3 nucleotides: TGCGCCAGCAGCTCCCGACTAGCGGGGGGAGCGGTCGAGCAGTACTTC.

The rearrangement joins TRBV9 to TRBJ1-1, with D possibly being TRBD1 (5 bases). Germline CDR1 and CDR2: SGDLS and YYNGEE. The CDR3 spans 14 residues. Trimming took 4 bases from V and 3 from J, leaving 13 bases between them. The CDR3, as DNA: TGTGCCAGCAGCCCTAGCGGGGGTCACACTGAAGCTTTCTTT. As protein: CASSPSGGHTEAFF.

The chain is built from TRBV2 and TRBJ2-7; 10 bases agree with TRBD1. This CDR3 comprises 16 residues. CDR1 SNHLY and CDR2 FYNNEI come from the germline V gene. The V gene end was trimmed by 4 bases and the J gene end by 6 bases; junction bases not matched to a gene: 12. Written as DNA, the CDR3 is TGTGCCAGCAGTGTTTTGTTATTGGGACAGGGGACCGAGCAGTACTTC. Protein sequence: CASSVLLLGQGTEQYF.

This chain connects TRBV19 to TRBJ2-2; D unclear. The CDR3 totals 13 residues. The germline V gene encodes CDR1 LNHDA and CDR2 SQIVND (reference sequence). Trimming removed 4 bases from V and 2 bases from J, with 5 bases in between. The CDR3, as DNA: TGTGCCAGTAGTAGGCTCAACACCGGGGAGCTGTTTTTT. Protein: CASSRLNTGELFF.

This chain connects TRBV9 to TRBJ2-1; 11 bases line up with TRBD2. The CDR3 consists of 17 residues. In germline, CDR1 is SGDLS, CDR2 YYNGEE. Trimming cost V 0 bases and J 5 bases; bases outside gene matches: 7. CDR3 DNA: TGTGCCAGCAGCGTAGAGCCTGGGACTAGCGGAGACAATGAGCAGTTCTTC. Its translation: CASSVEPGTSGDNEQFF.

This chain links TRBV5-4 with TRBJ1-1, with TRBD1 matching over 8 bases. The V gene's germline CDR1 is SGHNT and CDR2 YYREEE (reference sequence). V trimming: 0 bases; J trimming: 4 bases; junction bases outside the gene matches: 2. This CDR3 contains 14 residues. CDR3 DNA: TGTGCCAGCAGCTTGGCACAGGGGGGCACTGAAGCTTTCTTT. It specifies CASSLAQGGTEAFF.

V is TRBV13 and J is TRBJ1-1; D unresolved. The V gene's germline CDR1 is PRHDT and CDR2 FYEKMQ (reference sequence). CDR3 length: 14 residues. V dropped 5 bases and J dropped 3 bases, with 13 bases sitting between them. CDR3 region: CASSGRTGYTEAFF. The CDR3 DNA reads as TGTGCCAGCAGCGGCAGGACGGGTTACACTGAAGCTTTCTTT.

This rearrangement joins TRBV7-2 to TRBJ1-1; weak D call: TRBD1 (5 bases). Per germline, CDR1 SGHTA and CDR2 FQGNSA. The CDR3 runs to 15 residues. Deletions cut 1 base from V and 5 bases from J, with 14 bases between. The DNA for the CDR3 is TGTGCCAGCAGCTTAGTTGGGGGGAGGGATACTGAAGCTTTCTTT. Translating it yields CASSLVGGRDTEAFF.

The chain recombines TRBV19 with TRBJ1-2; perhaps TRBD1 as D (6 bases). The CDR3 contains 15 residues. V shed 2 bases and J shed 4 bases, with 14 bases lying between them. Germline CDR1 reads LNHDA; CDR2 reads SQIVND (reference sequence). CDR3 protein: CASSIPNRVSYGYTF. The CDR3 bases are TGTGCCAGTAGTATACCCAACAGGGTTTCCTATGGCTACACCTTC.